Below are 23 T cell receptor beta chains sequenced from a single sample in a study of blood T cell repertoires in COVID-19. The table came from immunoSEQ multiplex PCR; TCRdb's copy has only in-frame clones and leaves some out. Of around 100,000 clones in the sample, roughly 90% are singletons; the top ten hold 3.5%. Sequenced input: peripheral blood. All receptors derive from a woman aged 60-75 years with acute or convalescent COVID-19.

V is TRBV2 and J is TRBJ2-1; D gene uncertain. Germline lookup yields CDR1 SNHLY and CDR2 FYNNEI. CDR3 length: 12 amino acids. Trimming removed 7 bases at V and 4 bases at J, with 8 bases between. DNA for the CDR3: TGTGCCAGCAATACCGGGTACAATGAGCAGTTCTTC. Its translation: CASNTGYNEQFF.

This chain connects TRBV10-3 to TRBJ2-5; D ambiguous. V lost 7 bases and J 2 bases, leaving 5 bases between the germline ends. This CDR3 contains 11 residues. From germline, CDR1 is ENHRY and CDR2 SYGVKD. For the CDR3, the DNA is TGTGCCATCAAACTACAAGAGACCCAGTACTTC. It yields the protein CAIKLQETQYF.

The chain recombines TRBV28 with TRBJ1-6, with TRBD1 matching 8 bases. V trimming: 6 bases; J trimming: 0 bases; junction bases outside the gene matches: 10. Germline V gives CDR1 MDHEN, CDR2 SYDVKM. The CDR3 contains 18 residues. The CDR3 bases are TGTGCCAGCAGACCTAAGACAGGGGCCAGCTCCTATAATTCACCCCTCCACTTT. It yields the protein CASRPKTGASSYNSPLHF.

This clone was picked up a small number of times. V and J are TRBV28 and TRBJ1-6, with D perhaps TRBD1 (5 bases). The CDR3 contains 14 residues. CDR1 and CDR2 from the germline V gene are MDHEN and SYDVKM. With 4 bases removed from V and 9 bases from J, the gap between germline ends came to 13 bases. The CDR3 sequence: CASSYPRVSSPLHF. CDR3 sequence (DNA): TGTGCCAGCAGTTATCCCAGGGTTTCTTCACCCCTCCACTTT.

The chain joins TRBV5-1 to TRBJ2-5, with 15 bases identical to TRBD2. Trimming took 3 bases from V and 4 from J; bases not matched to a gene: 1. The length of the CDR3 is 15 residues. CDR1 and CDR2 from the germline V gene are SGHRS and YFSETQ. The CDR3 DNA follows: TGCGCCAGCAGCTCGGGACTAGCGGGAGGAGAGACCCAGTACTTC. It encodes CASSSGLAGGETQYF.

The chain links TRBV7-3 to TRBJ2-1, with 15 bases that match TRBD2. Germline V lookup: CDR1 SGHTA, CDR2 FQGTGA. V was clipped by 5 bases and J by 8 bases; unmatched bases: 4. The CDR3 totals 15 residues. As DNA, the CDR3 is TGTGCCAGCAGCCTGGGACTAGCGGGAGGCGATGAGCAGTTCTTC. Translated, it gives CASSLGLAGGDEQFF.

The chain is built from TRBV5-1 and TRBJ2-2; the D gene is possibly TRBD1 (5 bases). CDR1 and CDR2 from the germline V gene are SGHRS and YFSETQ. Deletions cut 4 bases from V and 10 bases from J, with 20 bases between. The CDR3 is 15 residues long. This CDR3 is CASSPRTTQIKELFF. In DNA, the CDR3 is TGCGCCAGCAGCCCCCGGACAACCCAGATTAAGGAGCTGTTTTTT.

V usage is TRBV19 and J usage is TRBJ1-2; 7 positions match TRBD1. V shed 5 bases, J shed 8 bases, and the junction held 5 bases outside the gene matches. Germline values: CDR1 LNHDA, CDR2 SQIVND (reference sequence). This CDR3 is built from 12 residues. Here the CDR3 reads CASSPGGGGYTF. CDR3 nucleotides: TGTGCCAGTAGTCCAGGGGGTGGCGGCTACACCTTC.

This clone showed up just a few times. V gene TRBV28 combines with J gene TRBJ1-2, with 8 bases identical to TRBD1. This CDR3 comprises 13 residues. Unmatched junction bases numbered 3, after V lost 7 bases and J lost 2 bases. Per germline, CDR1 MDHEN and CDR2 SYDVKM. CDR3 protein: CASTRTGNYGYTF. The CDR3 DNA sequence: TGTGCCAGCACCCGGACAGGGAACTATGGCTACACCTTC.

This clone appeared many times. The genes are TRBV28 and TRBJ1-5, with a tentative D call TRBD1 (5 bases). Per germline, CDR1 MDHEN and CDR2 SYDVKM. The V gene lost 5 bases and the J gene lost 3 bases, with 17 bases spanning the gap. The CDR3 consists of 16 residues. CDR3 sequence: CASSGLGGLFNQPQHF. The CDR3 DNA reads as TGTGCCAGCAGTGGGCTTGGGGGACTATTCAATCAGCCCCAGCATTTT.

Notes on this clone: The same CDR3 is also encoded by other DNA sequences in this sample. The chain combines TRBV29-1 with TRBJ2-2, with a possible D match to TRBD1 (6 bases). V gave up 3 bases and J gave up 5 bases, with 10 bases separating them. Germline V CDR1 and CDR2: SQVTM, ANQGSEA. The CDR3 consists of 13 residues. CDR3 DNA: TGCAGCGTTGACCAGGGGTATACCGGGGAGCTGTTTTTT. It is translated as CSVDQGYTGELFF.

The chain links TRBV28 to TRBJ1-1; D perhaps matches TRBD1 (6 bases). With 5 bases removed from V and 1 base from J, the gap between germline ends came to 11 bases. Germline V lookup: CDR1 MDHEN, CDR2 SYDVKM. The CDR3 runs 14 residues. The CDR3 DNA reads as TGTGCCAGCAGTCCGGGACAACCGAACACTGAAGCTTTCTTT. This codes for CASSPGQPNTEAFF.

The rearrangement joins TRBV6-1 to TRBJ1-1; the D gene is possibly TRBD1 (6 bases). The CDR3 totals 15 residues. V gave up 2 bases and J gave up 1 base, with 11 bases separating them. The V gene's germline CDR1 is MNHNS and CDR2 SASEGT. CDR3 sequence reads: CASSEMGTPNTEAFF. The CDR3 coding sequence is TGTGCCAGCAGTGAAATGGGGACACCGAACACTGAAGCTTTCTTT.

The chain carries TRBV28 and TRBJ1-4; 8 bases map to TRBD1. CDR3 length equals 16 residues. Germline trimming cut 6 bases from V and 0 bases from J; bases unmatched to any gene: 6. Germline CDR1 reads MDHEN; CDR2 reads SYDVKM. DNA for the CDR3: TGTGCCAGCAGCCTCACAGGGGGAGCAACTAATGAAAAACTGTTTTTT. Amino acids: CASSLTGGATNEKLFF.

The chain couples TRBV20-1 to TRBJ2-7; 9 nucleotides align to TRBD1. Per germline, CDR1 DFQATT and CDR2 SNEGSKA (reference sequence). Unmatched junction bases numbered 3, after V lost 6 bases and J lost 6 bases. This CDR3 comprises 11 residues. CDR3: CSAGDRAEQYF. The CDR3 bases are TGCAGTGCGGGGGACAGGGCCGAGCAGTACTTC.

The V and J genes are TRBV5-8 and TRBJ1-5; 8 bases line up with TRBD1. Trimming cost V 4 bases and J 3 bases; bases outside gene matches: 3. The CDR3 runs 14 residues. Germline CDR1 and CDR2: SGHTS and YDEGEE. As DNA, the CDR3 is TGTGCCAGCAGCCCGACAGGGGTCAATCAGCCCCAGCATTTT. Encoded protein: CASSPTGVNQPQHF.

This chain links TRBV6-5 with TRBJ1-1; 7 positions match TRBD1. V trimming: 6 bases; J trimming: 1 base; junction bases outside the gene matches: 2. The germline V gene has CDR1 MNHEY and CDR2 SVGAGI. The CDR3 runs to 13 residues. The CDR3 reads CASSRQGNTEAFF. The CDR3 bases are TGTGCCAGCAGCAGACAGGGGAACACTGAAGCTTTCTTT.

The CDR3: CASSQEEGGGDYEQYF. CDR3 in DNA: TGCGCCAGCAGCCAAGAGGAAGGAGGAGGGGACTACGAGCAGTACTTC. The chain links TRBV4-1 to TRBJ2-7; maybe TRBD2 (6 bases). Per the germline V gene, CDR1 is MGHRA and CDR2 is YSYEKL. With 0 bases removed from V and 3 bases from J, the gap between germline ends came to 15 bases. The CDR3 length is 16 residues.

The chain has TRBV9 and TRBJ1-3, with a tentative D call TRBD1 (5 bases). This CDR3 comprises 15 residues. Trimming took off 2 bases at V and 0 bases at J, with 9 bases between the two ends. CDR1 SGDLS and CDR2 YYNGEE come from the germline V gene. Written as DNA, the CDR3 is TGTGCCAGCAGCGTGTTCCAGGGCTCTGGAAACACCATATATTTT. This translates into CASSVFQGSGNTIYF.

V gene TRBV28 combines with J gene TRBJ1-1, with D uncertain. The CDR3 extends over 14 amino acids. Per germline, CDR1 MDHEN and CDR2 SYDVKM. V lost 7 bases, J lost 4 bases, and 16 bases lay in between. The CDR3: CASNPLEASTEAFF. The CDR3 nucleotides are TGTGCCAGCAATCCGCTGGAGGCGAGCACTGAAGCTTTCTTT. The variable domain in full, completed from reference TRBV28 and TRBJ1-1, reads DVKVTQSSRYLVKRTGEKVFLECVQDMDHENMFWYRQDPGLGLRLIYFSYDVKMKEKGDIPEGYSVSREKKERFSLILESASTNQTSMYLCASNPLEASTEAFFGQGTRLTVV.

The chain combines TRBV24-1 with TRBJ1-5; TRBD1 is a possible D gene (5 bases). The CDR3 length is 15 residues. The V gene lost 4 bases and the J gene lost 2 bases, with 11 bases spanning the gap. Germline CDR1 KGHDR, CDR2 SFDVKD. The CDR3 nucleotides read TGTGCCACCAGTGAGACCCGGGGGGGCAATCAGCCCCAGCATTTT. This encodes CATSETRGGNQPQHF.

The V and J genes are TRBV19 and TRBJ1-1; D unresolved. Germline CDR1 LNHDA, CDR2 SQIVND (reference sequence). This CDR3 comprises 14 residues. V lost 3 bases to trimming and J lost 2 bases, with 10 bases between them. CDR3 region: CASSIPQANTEAFF. The CDR3 DNA is TGTGCCAGTAGTATCCCCCAGGCAAACACTGAAGCTTTCTTT.

V usage is TRBV9 and J usage is TRBJ1-1, with D uncertain. The germline V gene has CDR1 SGDLS and CDR2 YYNGEE. This CDR3 contains 15 residues. Trimming pared 3 bases from V and 0 bases from J, leaving 12 bases between. This CDR3 reads CASSGSGGMNTEAFF. The CDR3, as DNA: TGTGCCAGCAGCGGGTCGGGAGGAATGAACACTGAAGCTTTCTTT.